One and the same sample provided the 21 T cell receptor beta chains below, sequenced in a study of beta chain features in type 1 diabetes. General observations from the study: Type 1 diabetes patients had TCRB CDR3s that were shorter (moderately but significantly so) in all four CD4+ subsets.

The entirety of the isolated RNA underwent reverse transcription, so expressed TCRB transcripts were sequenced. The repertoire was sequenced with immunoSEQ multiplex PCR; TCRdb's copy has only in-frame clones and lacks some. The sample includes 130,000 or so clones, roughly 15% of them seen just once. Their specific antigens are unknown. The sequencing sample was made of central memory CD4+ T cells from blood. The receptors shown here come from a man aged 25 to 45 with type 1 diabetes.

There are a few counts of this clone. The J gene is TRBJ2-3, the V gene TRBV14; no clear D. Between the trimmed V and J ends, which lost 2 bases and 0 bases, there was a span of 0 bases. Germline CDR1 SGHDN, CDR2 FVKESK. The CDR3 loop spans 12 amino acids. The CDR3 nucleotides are TGTGCCAGCAGCCAAAGCACAGATACGCAGTATTTT. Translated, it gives CASSQSTDTQYF.

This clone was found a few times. This chain's CDR3 is CASSFPGITGELFF. Here the CDR3 DNA reads TGTGCCAGCAGCTTCCCAGGCATCACCGGGGAGCTGTTTTTT. The V and J genes are TRBV7-9 and TRBJ2-2; D gene uncertain. CDR1 and CDR2 from the germline V gene are SEHNR and FQNEAQ (reference sequence). Between the trimmed V and J ends, which lost 3 bases and 4 bases, there was a span of 9 bases. CDR3 size: 14 residues.

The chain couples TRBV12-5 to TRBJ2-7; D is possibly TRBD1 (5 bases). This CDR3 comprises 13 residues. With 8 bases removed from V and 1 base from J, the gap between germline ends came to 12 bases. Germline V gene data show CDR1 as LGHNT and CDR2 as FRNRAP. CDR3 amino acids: CASSLDSSYEQYF. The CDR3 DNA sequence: TGTGCTAGTTCTCTCGACAGTTCCTACGAGCAGTACTTC.

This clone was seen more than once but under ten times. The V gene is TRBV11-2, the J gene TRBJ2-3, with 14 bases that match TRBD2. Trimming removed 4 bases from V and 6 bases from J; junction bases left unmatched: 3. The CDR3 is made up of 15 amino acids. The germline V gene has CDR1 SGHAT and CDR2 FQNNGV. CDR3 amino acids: CASSWTSGGRDTQYF. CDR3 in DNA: TGTGCCAGCAGCTGGACTAGCGGGGGGCGGGATACGCAGTATTTT.

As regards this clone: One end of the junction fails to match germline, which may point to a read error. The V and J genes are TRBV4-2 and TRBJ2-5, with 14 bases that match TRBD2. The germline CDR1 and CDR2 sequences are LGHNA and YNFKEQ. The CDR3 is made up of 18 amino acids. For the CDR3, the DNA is TGTGCCCGCAGCCCGGCCGAGACTAGCGGGGGGGCAGTAGAGACCCAGTACTTC. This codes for CARSPAETSGGAVETQYF.

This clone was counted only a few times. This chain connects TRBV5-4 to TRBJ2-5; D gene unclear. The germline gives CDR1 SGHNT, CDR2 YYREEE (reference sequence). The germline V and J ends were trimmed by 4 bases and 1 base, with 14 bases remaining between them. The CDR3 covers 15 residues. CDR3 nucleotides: TGTGCCAGCAGCAATCAACAATTGGGCCAAGAGACCCAGTACTTC. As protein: CASSNQQLGQETQYF.

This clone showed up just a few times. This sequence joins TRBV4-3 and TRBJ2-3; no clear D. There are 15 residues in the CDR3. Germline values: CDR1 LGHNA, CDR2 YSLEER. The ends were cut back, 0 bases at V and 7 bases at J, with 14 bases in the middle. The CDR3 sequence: CASSQDRTRTYTQYF. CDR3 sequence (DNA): TGCGCCAGCAGCCAAGATAGGACGCGTACCTATACGCAGTATTTT.

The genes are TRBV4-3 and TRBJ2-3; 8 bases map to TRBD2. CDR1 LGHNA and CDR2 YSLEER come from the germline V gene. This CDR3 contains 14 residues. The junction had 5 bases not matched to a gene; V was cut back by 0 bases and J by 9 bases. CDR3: CASSQDDSGETQYF. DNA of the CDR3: TGCGCCAGCAGCCAAGATGATAGCGGGGAGACGCAGTATTTT.

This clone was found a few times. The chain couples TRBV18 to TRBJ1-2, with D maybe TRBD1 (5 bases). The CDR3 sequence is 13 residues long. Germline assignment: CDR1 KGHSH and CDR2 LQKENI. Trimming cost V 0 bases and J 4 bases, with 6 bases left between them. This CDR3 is CASSPPGAYGYTF. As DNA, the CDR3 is TGTGCCAGCTCACCACCAGGGGCCTATGGCTACACCTTC.

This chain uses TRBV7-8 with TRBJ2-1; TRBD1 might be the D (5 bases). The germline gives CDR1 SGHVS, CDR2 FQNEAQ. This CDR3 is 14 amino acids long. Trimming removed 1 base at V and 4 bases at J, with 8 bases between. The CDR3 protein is CASSLERQYNEQFF. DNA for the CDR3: TGTGCCAGCAGCTTAGAACGACAGTACAATGAGCAGTTCTTC.

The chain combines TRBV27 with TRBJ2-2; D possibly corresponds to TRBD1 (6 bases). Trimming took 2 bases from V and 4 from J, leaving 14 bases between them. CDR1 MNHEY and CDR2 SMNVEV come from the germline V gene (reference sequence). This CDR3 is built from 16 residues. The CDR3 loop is CASSLEGVLGTGELFF. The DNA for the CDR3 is TGTGCCAGCAGTTTAGAGGGGGTGTTAGGCACCGGGGAGCTGTTTTTT.

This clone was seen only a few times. This CDR3 is CASSENAGAVDTQYF. DNA for the CDR3: TGCGCCAGCAGTGAGAATGCGGGGGCGGTAGATACGCAGTATTTT. The J gene is TRBJ2-3, the V gene TRBV10-1; D may be TRBD2 (7 bases). Trimming removed 2 bases from V and 5 bases from J, with 14 bases in between. This CDR3 is 15 amino acids long. CDR1 is WNHNN, CDR2 SYGVQD, per germline (reference sequence).

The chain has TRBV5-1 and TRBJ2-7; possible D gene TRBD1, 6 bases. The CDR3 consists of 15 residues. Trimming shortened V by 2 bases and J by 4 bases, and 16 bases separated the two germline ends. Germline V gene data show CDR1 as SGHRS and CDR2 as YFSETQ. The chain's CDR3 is CASSLQGRSTYEQYF. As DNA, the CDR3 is TGCGCCAGCAGCTTACAGGGCAGGTCAACGTACGAGCAGTACTTC. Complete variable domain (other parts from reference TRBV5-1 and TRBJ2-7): KAGVTQTPRYLIKTRGQQVTLSCSPISGHRSVSWYQQTPGQGLQFLFEYFSETQRNKGNFPGRFSGRQFSNSRSEMNVSTLELGDSALYLCASSLQGRSTYEQYFGPGTRLTVT.

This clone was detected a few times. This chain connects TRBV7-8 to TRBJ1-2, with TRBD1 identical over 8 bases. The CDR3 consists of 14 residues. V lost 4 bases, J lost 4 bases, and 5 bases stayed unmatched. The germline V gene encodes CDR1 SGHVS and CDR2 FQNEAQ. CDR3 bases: TGTGCCAGCAGCTACGGACAGGGAGCCTATGGCTACACCTTC. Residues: CASSYGQGAYGYTF.

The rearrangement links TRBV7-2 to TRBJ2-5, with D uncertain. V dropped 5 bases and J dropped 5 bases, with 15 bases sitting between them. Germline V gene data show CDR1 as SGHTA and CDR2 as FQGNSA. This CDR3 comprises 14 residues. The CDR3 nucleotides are TGTGCCAGCAGCGCCCGGAGTAACTGGGAGACCCAGTACTTC. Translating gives CASSARSNWETQYF.

In DNA form, the CDR3 reads TGTGCCAGCAGTTTATTGTACGAGCAGTACTTC. Amino acid sequence: CASSLLYEQYF. The chain joins TRBV28 to TRBJ2-7, with D uncertain. The CDR3 totals 11 residues. V lost 1 base, J lost 4 bases, and 2 bases lay in between. Germline CDR1 is MDHEN and CDR2 is SYDVKM.

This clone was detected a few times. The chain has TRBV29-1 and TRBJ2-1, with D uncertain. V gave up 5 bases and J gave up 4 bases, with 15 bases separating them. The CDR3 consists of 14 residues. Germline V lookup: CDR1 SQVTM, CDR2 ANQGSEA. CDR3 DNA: TGCAGCGTTTCGATCCTCGATTTATACAATGAGCAGTTCTTC. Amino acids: CSVSILDLYNEQFF.

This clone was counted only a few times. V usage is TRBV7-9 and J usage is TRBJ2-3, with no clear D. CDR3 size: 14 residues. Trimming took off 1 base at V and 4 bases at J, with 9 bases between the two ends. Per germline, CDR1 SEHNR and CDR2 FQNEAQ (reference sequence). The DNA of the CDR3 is TGTGCCAGCAGCTTAGACGGTCGGGCAGATACGCAGTATTTT. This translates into CASSLDGRADTQYF.

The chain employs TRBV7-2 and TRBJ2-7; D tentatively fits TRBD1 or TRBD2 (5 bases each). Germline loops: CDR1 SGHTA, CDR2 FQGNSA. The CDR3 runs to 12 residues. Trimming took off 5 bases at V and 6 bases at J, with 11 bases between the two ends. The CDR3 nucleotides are TGTGCCAGCAGCACCAGGGAGCGCGAGCAGTACTTC. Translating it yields CASSTREREQYF.

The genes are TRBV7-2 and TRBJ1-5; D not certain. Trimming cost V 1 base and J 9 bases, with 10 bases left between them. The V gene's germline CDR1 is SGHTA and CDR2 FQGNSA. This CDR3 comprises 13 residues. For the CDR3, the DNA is TGTGCCAGCAGCTTAGACCAGTTACTGCCCCAGCATTTT. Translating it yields CASSLDQLLPQHF.

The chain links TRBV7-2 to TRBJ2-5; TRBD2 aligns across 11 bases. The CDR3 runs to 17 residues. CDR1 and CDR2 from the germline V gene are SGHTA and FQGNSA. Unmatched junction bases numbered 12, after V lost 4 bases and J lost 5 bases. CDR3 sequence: CASSSRLAGSAAETQYF. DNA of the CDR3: TGTGCCAGCAGCTCCAGACTAGCGGGAAGCGCGGCGGAGACCCAGTACTTC. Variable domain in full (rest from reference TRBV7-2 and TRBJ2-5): GAGVSQSPSNKVTEKGKDVELRCDPISGHTALYWYRQSLGQGLEFLIYFQGNSAPDKSGLPSDRFSAERTGGSVSTLTIQRTQQEDSAVYLCASSSRLAGSAAETQYFGPGTRLLVL.